This record concerns one T cell receptor beta chain sequence. Its target is not known. The data stem from a study of response to subunit inactivated influenza vaccine. Overall study results and limits: The authors proposed limited new T cell recruitment per seasonal influenza vaccination.

V shed 7 bases, J shed 6 bases, and the junction held 6 bases outside the gene matches. The CDR3 totals 14 residues. Germline V gives CDR1 SGHTA, CDR2 FQGNSA. TCRdb re-derived calls from the RT-PCR reads in MiXCR, one entry per CDR3 protein. The top ten hold roughly a tenth of the sample, which has 860,000 or so distinct CDR3 sequences, 21% seen once. The chain employs TRBV7-2 and TRBJ2-3, with 11 bases that match TRBD2. This material consisted of PBMCs from blood, taken 4 to 6 days after vaccination. The sequence was collected from a man over 45 who received an inactivated influenza vaccine. The CDR3 DNA sequence: TGTGCCAGCACCCTAGCGGGGGGTATGGATACGCAGTATTTT. This codes for CASTLAGGMDTQYF.